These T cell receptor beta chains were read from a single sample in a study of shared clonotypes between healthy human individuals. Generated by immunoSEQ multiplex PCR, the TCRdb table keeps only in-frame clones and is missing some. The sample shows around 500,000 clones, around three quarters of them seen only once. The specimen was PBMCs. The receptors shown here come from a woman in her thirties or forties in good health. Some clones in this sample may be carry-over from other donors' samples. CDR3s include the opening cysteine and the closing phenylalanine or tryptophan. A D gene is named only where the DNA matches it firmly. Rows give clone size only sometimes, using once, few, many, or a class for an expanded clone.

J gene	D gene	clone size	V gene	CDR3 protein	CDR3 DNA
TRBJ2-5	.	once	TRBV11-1	CASSSGALGETQYF	TGTGCCAGCAGCTCCGGGGCCCTGGGGGAGACCCAGTACTTC
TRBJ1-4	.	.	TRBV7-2	CASSPGRTTNEKLFF	TGTGCCAGCAGCCCCGGCCGGACAACTAATGAAAAACTGTTTTTT
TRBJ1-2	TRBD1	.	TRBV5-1	CASSDGQVPNYGYTF	TGCGCCAGCAGCGACGGACAGGTTCCTAACTATGGCTACACCTTC
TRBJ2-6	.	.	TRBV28	CASRRAPSSGANVLTF	TGTGCCAGCAGACGGGCTCCGAGCTCTGGGGCCAACGTCCTGACTTTC
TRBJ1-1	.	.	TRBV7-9	CASRPGTLNTEAFF	TGTGCCAGCAGACCCGGGACACTGAACACTGAAGCTTTCTTT
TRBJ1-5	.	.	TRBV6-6	CASAEADQPQHF	TGTGCCAGCGCTGAGGCGGATCAGCCCCAGCATTTT
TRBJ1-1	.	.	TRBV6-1	CASSHRVGDTEAFF	TGTGCCAGCAGCCACCGAGTTGGGGACACTGAAGCTTTCTTT
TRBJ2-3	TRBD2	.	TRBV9	CASSGLGGAGVADTQYF	TGTGCCAGCAGCGGACTGGGAGGAGCGGGAGTGGCAGATACGCAGTATTTT
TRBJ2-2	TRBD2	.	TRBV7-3	CASSLLREPNTGELFF	TGTGCCAGCAGCTTACTGCGGGAGCCAAACACCGGGGAGCTGTTTTTT
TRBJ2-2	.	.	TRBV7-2	CASSLAGATGELFF	TGTGCCAGCAGCTTAGCAGGGGCGACCGGGGAGCTGTTTTTT
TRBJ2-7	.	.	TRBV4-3	CASSRIRDSSYEQYF	TGCGCCAGCAGCCGCATCCGGGACTCCTCCTACGAGCAGTACTTC
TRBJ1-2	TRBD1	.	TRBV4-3	CASSQGTGGDYGYTF	TGCGCCAGCAGCCAAGGGACAGGGGGGGACTATGGCTACACCTTC
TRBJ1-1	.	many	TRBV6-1	CASKGAANTEAFF	TGTGCCAGCAAAGGGGCAGCTAACACTGAAGCTTTCTTT
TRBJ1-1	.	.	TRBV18	CASSPRAGDTEAFF	TGTGCCAGCTCACCGAGGGCAGGGGACACTGAAGCTTTCTTT
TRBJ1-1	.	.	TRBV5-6	CASSTATGRGTEAFF	TGTGCCAGCAGCACAGCGACGGGCCGGGGCACTGAAGCTTTCTTT
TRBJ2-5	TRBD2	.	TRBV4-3	CASSQDTSGSWGLETQYF	TGCGCCAGCAGCCAAGATACTAGCGGGAGTTGGGGTTTGGAGACCCAGTACTTC
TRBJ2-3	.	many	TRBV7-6	CASSLEGPTADTQYF	TGTGCCAGCAGCTTAGAGGGGCCGACGGCAGATACGCAGTATTTT
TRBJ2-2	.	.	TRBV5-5	CASSLGPASNTGELFF	TGTGCCAGCAGCTTGGGGCCAGCGTCGAACACCGGGGAGCTGTTTTTT
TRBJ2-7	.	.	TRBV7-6	CASSLSPTAYEQYF	TGTGCCAGCAGCTTATCCCCCACGGCCTACGAGCAGTACTTC
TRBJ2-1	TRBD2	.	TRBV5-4	CASSLGRGGHNEQFF	TGTGCCAGCAGCTTGGGACGGGGGGGGCACAATGAGCAGTTCTTC
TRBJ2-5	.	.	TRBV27	CASSFRRGKETQYF	TGTGCCAGCAGTTTCAGGAGGGGTAAGGAGACCCAGTACTTC
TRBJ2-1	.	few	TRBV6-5	CASSYLRGDEQFF	TGTGCCAGCAGTTACCTGAGGGGCGATGAGCAGTTCTTC
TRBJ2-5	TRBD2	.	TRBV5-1	CASSSQTSGIQETQYF	TGCGCCAGCAGCTCCCAGACTAGCGGGATCCAAGAGACCCAGTACTTC
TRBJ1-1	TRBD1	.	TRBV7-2	CASSLGLRGQDEAFF	TGTGCCAGCAGCTTAGGGTTGAGGGGGCAGGATGAAGCTTTCTTT
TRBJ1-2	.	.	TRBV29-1	CSVEYLSENYGYTF	TGCAGCGTTGAATACCTCTCGGAGAACTATGGCTACACCTTC
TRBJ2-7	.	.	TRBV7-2	CASSLEGTVDYEQYF	TGTGCCAGCAGCTTGGAGGGGACAGTCGACTACGAGCAGTACTTC
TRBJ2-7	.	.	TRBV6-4	CASKAFSYEQYF	TGTGCCAGCAAAGCTTTCTCCTACGAGCAGTACTTC
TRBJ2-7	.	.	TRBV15	CATSRDVGYEQYF	TGTGCCACCAGCAGAGATGTAGGGTACGAGCAGTACTTC
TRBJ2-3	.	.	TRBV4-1	CASSQEQTSTDTQYF	TGCGCCAGCAGCCAAGAACAGACTAGCACAGATACGCAGTATTTT
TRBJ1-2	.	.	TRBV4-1	CASSQDENRVLGGYTF	TGCGCCAGCAGCCAAGATGAAAACAGGGTACTGGGCGGCTACACCTTC
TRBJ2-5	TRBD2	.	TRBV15	CATSREGLAGHETQYF	TGTGCCACCAGCAGAGAAGGGCTAGCGGGACATGAGACCCAGTACTTC
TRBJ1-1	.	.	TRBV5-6	CASSLPPPRDANTEAFF	TGTGCCAGCAGCTTACCCCCTCCTCGGGACGCGAACACTGAAGCTTTCTTT
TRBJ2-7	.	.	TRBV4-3	CASSQDGYEQYF	TGCGCCAGCAGCCAAGATGGGTACGAGCAGTACTTC
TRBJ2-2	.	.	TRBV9	CASSVAVGMSTGELFF	TGTGCCAGCAGCGTAGCTGTGGGGATGAGCACCGGGGAGCTGTTTTTT
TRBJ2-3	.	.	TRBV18	CASSPLATSTDTQYF	TGTGCCAGCTCACCACTAGCGACTAGCACAGATACGCAGTATTTT
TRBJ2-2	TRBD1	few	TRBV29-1	CSVGQGAGTGELFF	TGCAGCGTTGGACAGGGGGCGGGGACCGGGGAGCTGTTTTTT
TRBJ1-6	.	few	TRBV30	CACPSRGIGDPPLHF	TGTGCCTGCCCGTCCAGGGGAATTGGTGATCCACCCCTCCACTTT